What follows are 25 T cell receptor beta chains derived from one specimen sequenced in a study of identical twins (TCRdb year 2016). Preparation of the library involved 5' RACE. The run used an Illumina HiSeq 2000. TCRdb handled the public reads itself, with Q25 trimming in fastp and clone calling in MiXCR, and kept productive beta chains. Each record represents a unique CDR3 protein, reported with the most common genes and DNA among its rows. Recorded for this sample are 700,000 to 950,000 distinct CDR3 sequences; more than 9% of them occurred a single time. The biggest ten clones account for roughly 1.6% of the sample. These data also formed part of another study, on yellow fever vaccine responses in identical twins.

The specimen was PBMCs. All receptors come from a young woman in good health.

The table lists this clonotype with a few counts. This chain joins TRBV6-1 and TRBJ2-7; 8 bases match TRBD1. J was trimmed by 1 base and V by 6 bases; bases with no gene match: 8. This CDR3 contains 15 residues. From germline, CDR1 is MNHNS and CDR2 SASEGT. CDR3 amino acids: CASRKEQGASYEQYF. The DNA of the CDR3 is TGTGCCAGCAGAAAGGAGCAGGGGGCATCCTACGAGCAGTACTTC.

The chain carries TRBV20-1 and TRBJ2-7; 11 bases map to TRBD2. With 6 bases clipped from V and 1 base from J, the junction kept 5 bases outside the gene matches. Germline V CDR1 and CDR2: DFQATT, SNEGSKA (reference sequence). The CDR3 has 14 amino acids. CDR3 sequence (DNA): TGCAGTGCGGGGACTAGCGGAGCTTCCTACGAGCAGTACTTC. Protein: CSAGTSGASYEQYF.

The V and J genes are TRBV29-1 and TRBJ2-7, with TRBD2 matching 9 bases. This CDR3 has 12 residues. CDR1 and CDR2 from the germline V gene are SQVTM and ANQGSEA. CDR3 DNA sequence: TGCAGTGGACTAGCGAGCTCCTACGAGCAGTACTTC. Protein: CSGLASSYEQYF.

This clonotype was seen many times. This rearrangement joins TRBV10-2 to TRBJ2-4, with 12 bases lining up with TRBD2. CDR3 length equals 14 residues. The trim removed 7 bases at V and 5 bases at J, leaving 3 bases unmatched. CDR1 and CDR2 (germline): WSHSY, SAAADI. CDR3 sequence reads: CASMRLAGENIQYF. In nucleotides, the CDR3 is TGCGCCAGCATGCGACTAGCGGGAGAAAACATTCAGTACTTC.

This clonotype came up many times. This chain joins TRBV29-1 and TRBJ2-7, with a possible D match to TRBD1 (6 bases). Germline V lookup: CDR1 SQVTM, CDR2 ANQGSEA. Trimming took 6 bases from V and 7 from J, leaving 19 bases between them. This CDR3 contains 13 residues. The DNA of the CDR3 is TGCAGCGTATCGACAGGTTCCCCTAGGGAGCAGTACTTC. Translating it yields CSVSTGSPREQYF.

This rearrangement joins TRBV14 to TRBJ1-1; 8 bases align to TRBD1. Germline V gene sequence: CDR1 SGHDN, CDR2 FVKESK. This CDR3 contains 14 residues. V lost 5 bases to trimming and J lost 2 bases; unmatched junction nucleotides: 4. This CDR3 reads CASSIGQGNTEAFF. The CDR3 coding sequence is TGTGCCAGCAGCATTGGACAGGGCAACACTGAAGCTTTCTTT.

Ten or more counts support this clonotype. J is TRBJ2-7 and V is TRBV7-2; 7 bases align to TRBD2. The CDR3 consists of 15 residues. V gave up 5 bases and J gave up 3 bases; unmatched junction bases: 10. Germline V lookup: CDR1 SGHTA, CDR2 FQGNSA. The CDR3 protein is CASSARGGSFYEQYF. The CDR3 bases are TGTGCCAGCAGCGCTCGGGGCGGGAGTTTCTACGAGCAGTACTTC.

This chain connects TRBV9 to TRBJ2-7; 12 nucleotides agree with TRBD1. Germline V gene data show CDR1 as SGDLS and CDR2 as YYNGEE. The CDR3 is 14 amino acids. Trimming took 4 bases from V and 7 from J; bases not matched to a gene: 6. The chain's CDR3 is CASSPGQGASEQYF. The CDR3 DNA reads TGTGCCAGCAGCCCGGGACAGGGGGCGAGTGAGCAGTACTTC. The entire variable domain, with the rest obtained from reference TRBV9 and TRBJ2-7, is as follows: DSGVTQTPKHLITATGQRVTLRCSPRSGDLSVYWYQQSLDQGLQFLIQYYNGEERAKGNILERFSAQQFPDLHSELNLSSLELGDSALYFCASSPGQGASEQYFGPGTRLTVT.

The chain employs TRBV9 and TRBJ2-5; no reliable D call. The CDR3 length is 15 residues. Germline V gene data show CDR1 as SGDLS and CDR2 as YYNGEE. Trimming removed 0 bases from V and 5 bases from J, with 14 bases in between. In nucleotides, the CDR3 is TGTGCCAGCAGCGTAGCGCCCCGGAATGAGGAGACCCAGTACTTC. Its translation is CASSVAPRNEETQYF.

This chain uses TRBV27 with TRBJ2-7; D perhaps matches TRBD2 (6 bases). Trimming pared 2 bases from V and 5 bases from J, leaving 19 bases between. The CDR3 contains 16 residues. Germline V lookup: CDR1 MNHEY, CDR2 SMNVEV (reference sequence). The CDR3 spells CASSLKRPGSHNEQYF. The DNA of the CDR3 is TGTGCCAGCAGTTTAAAGCGGCCCGGGAGCCACAACGAGCAGTACTTC.

This clonotype was seen only a few times. The genes are TRBV7-9 and TRBJ1-5, with 7 bases fitting TRBD1. Germline assignment: CDR1 SEHNR and CDR2 FQNEAQ (reference sequence). This CDR3 spans 14 amino acids. Trimming cost V 3 bases and J 3 bases; bases outside gene matches: 2. The CDR3 sequence: CASSLGQYNQPQHF. The CDR3 coding sequence is TGTGCCAGCAGCTTGGGACAGTACAATCAGCCCCAGCATTTT.

This clonotype was observed at least ten times. The V call is TRBV12-3 or TRBV12-4, the J call TRBJ1-5, with D perhaps matching TRBD1 (5 bases). CDR3 size: 13 residues. V shed 6 bases and J shed 6 bases, with 12 bases lying between them. CDR3 sequence reads: CASRSQGGQPQHF. DNA for the CDR3: TGTGCCAGCAGGTCCCAGGGCGGTCAGCCCCAGCATTTT.

The rearrangement links TRBV5-1 to TRBJ2-5; TRBD1 matches at 7 bases. The CDR3 is 14 residues long. Per the germline V gene, CDR1 is SGHRS and CDR2 is YFSETQ. The CDR3 coding sequence is TGCGCAAAGCCCCGACAGGGTGGTCAAGAGACCCAGTACTTC. It yields the protein CAKPRQGGQETQYF.

There are a few counts of this clonotype. The J gene is TRBJ2-2, the V gene TRBV11-2; D is ambiguous. The CDR3 sequence is 13 residues long. Trimming removed 9 bases from V and 2 bases from J, with 10 bases in between. The V gene's germline CDR1 is SGHAT and CDR2 FQNNGV. CDR3 protein: CARSRTNTGELFF. The DNA of the CDR3 is TGTGCCAGGAGCAGGACCAACACCGGGGAGCTGTTTTTT.

The sample holds many counts of this clonotype. The chain combines TRBV2 with TRBJ2-1; D uncertain. V lost 6 bases to trimming and J lost 7 bases, with 10 bases between them. The CDR3 runs 12 residues. Germline CDR1 is SNHLY and CDR2 is FYNNEI. CDR3 sequence reads: CASRKELNEQFF. The CDR3 DNA reads as TGTGCCAGCAGGAAGGAATTAAATGAGCAGTTCTTC.

The chain has TRBV15 and TRBJ2-5; the match to TRBD1 covers 9 bases. The CDR3 runs to 15 residues. From germline, CDR1 is LNHNV and CDR2 YYDKDF (reference sequence). The ends lost 4 bases at V and 4 bases at J; junction bases unmatched: 7. The CDR3 DNA sequence: TGTGCCACCAGCACCAGGACAGGGGCGTCAGAGACCCAGTACTTC. It is translated as CATSTRTGASETQYF.

This clonotype came up many times. The V call is TRBV12-3 or TRBV12-4, the J call TRBJ1-1; 7 bases agree with TRBD1. V shed 5 bases, J shed 4 bases, and the junction held 4 bases outside the gene matches. CDR3 length: 13 residues. The CDR3 DNA is TGTGCCAGCAGTGAGGGGGCGCCCACTGAAGCTTTCTTT. Translated, it gives CASSEGAPTEAFF.

This clonotype has just a few counts. This sequence joins TRBV29-1 and TRBJ1-3; 8 positions match TRBD1. Unmatched junction bases numbered 3, after V lost 6 bases and J lost 2 bases. The CDR3 runs 13 residues. Germline CDR1 reads SQVTM; CDR2 reads ANQGSEA. This chain's CDR3 is CSVLGQAGNTIYF. The CDR3 region has the DNA TGCAGCGTGCTGGGACAGGCTGGAAACACCATATATTTT. The variable domain in full, completed from reference TRBV29-1 and TRBJ1-3, reads SAVISQKPSRDICQRGTSLTIQCQVDSQVTMMFWYRQQPGQSLTLIATANQGSEATYESGFVIDKFPISRPNLTFSTLTVSNMSPEDSSIYLCSVLGQAGNTIYFGEGSWLTVV.

V is TRBV6-1 and J is TRBJ1-1; no firm D call. Germline V gene sequence: CDR1 MNHNS, CDR2 SASEGT. Trimming cost V 7 bases and J 7 bases, with 19 bases left between them. CDR3 size: 14 residues. The CDR3 protein is CASTPSRVLGEAFF. The CDR3 DNA is TGTGCCAGCACTCCCAGTCGGGTTTTGGGTGAAGCTTTCTTT.

The table lists this clonotype with many counts. This chain joins TRBV5-1 and TRBJ1-1, with TRBD1 matching over 7 bases. Germline V gene sequence: CDR1 SGHRS, CDR2 YFSETQ. With V trimmed by 6 bases and J by 4 bases, 9 bases remained unmatched. The CDR3 runs to 14 residues. CDR3 residues: CASTPGQRSTEAFF. CDR3 nucleotide sequence: TGCGCCAGCACGCCGGGACAGCGAAGCACTGAAGCTTTCTTT.

Ten or more counts support this clonotype. The chain employs TRBV7-9 and TRBJ1-1; 10 bases map to TRBD1. With V trimmed by 4 bases and J by 4 bases, 6 bases remained unmatched. Germline CDR1 reads SEHNR; CDR2 reads FQNEAQ (reference sequence). The CDR3 runs 15 residues. As DNA, the CDR3 is TGTGCCAGCAGCTCAGGACAGGGGGTTTTCACTGAAGCTTTCTTT. Translated, it gives CASSSGQGVFTEAFF.

In this sample, this clonotype turned up a few times. V and J are TRBV11-1 and TRBJ2-2; TRBD1 might be the D (5 bases). This CDR3 contains 18 residues. Per germline, CDR1 SGHAT and CDR2 FQDESV (reference sequence). Trimming removed 4 bases from V and 0 bases from J, with 18 bases in between. This chain's CDR3 is CASSYNQIRGPNTGELFF. CDR3 nucleotide sequence: TGTGCCAGCAGCTATAACCAAATAAGGGGCCCGAACACCGGGGAGCTGTTTTTT.

The V call is TRBV20-1, the J call TRBJ1-1; D call uncertain. V was cut by 6 bases and J by 3 bases, with 14 bases left in between. The CDR3 runs to 13 residues. The germline V gene encodes CDR1 DFQATT and CDR2 SNEGSKA (reference sequence). The CDR3 bases are TGCAGTGCAGTTGGGCCCGTTGACACTGAAGCTTTCTTT. Its protein product is CSAVGPVDTEAFF.

This clonotype was seen a few times. The gene calls are TRBV24-1 and TRBJ1-2, with TRBD1 matching over 7 bases. The germline gives CDR1 KGHDR, CDR2 SFDVKD. The CDR3 covers 14 residues. After removal of 3 bases from V and 7 bases from J, the junction contained 7 bases not matched to a gene. The CDR3 DNA sequence: TGTGCCACCAGTGATCCCCGGGCAGGGGGTGGCTACACCTTC. Translating it yields CATSDPRAGGGYTF.

The rearrangement uses TRBV6-5 and TRBJ2-1; 12 positions match TRBD2. Germline V CDR1 and CDR2: MNHEY, SVGAGI. The CDR3 runs 16 residues. V was clipped by 4 bases and J by 7 bases; unmatched bases: 8. CDR3 nucleotide sequence: TGTGCCAGCAGTTGGACTAGCGGGACCTCTCGGAATGAGCAGTTCTTC. Translating gives CASSWTSGTSRNEQFF.